A single TCR beta chain is shown here with its context. The V gene lost 3 bases and the J gene lost 5 bases, with 13 bases spanning the gap. This CDR3 contains 14 residues. Primers used in a second PCR of about 6 to 11 cycles were a sample-barcoded 5' primer and a J-beta primer mix. The template-switch adaptor, which had 12 random nucleotides, put a tag on each cDNA molecule. TCRdb called the 5' RACE reads again in MiXCR, with one record for every CDR3 protein. The data hold hundreds of thousands of distinct CDR3 sequences, with around 20% observed a single time. This specimen comes from a study of blood T cells in healthy people across ages.

The clonotype was recovered from a man aged 70-80 years in good health. V is TRBV12-3 or TRBV12-4 and J is TRBJ2-5; D gene unclear. Sequencing was carried out using blood. CDR3 DNA: TGTGCCAGCAGTTTCAGTGGGTTGGCTGAGACCCAGTACTTC. Translation: CASSFSGLAETQYF.